Listed below are T cell receptor beta chains from one sample, sequenced in a study of cytomegalovirus exposure and HLA in healthy donors. Only in-frame clones appear in the TCRdb table, and some are missing; sequencing was by immunoSEQ multiplex PCR. Here the sample spans about 150,000 clones, 75% being singletons. Source material: PBMCs. Source of these receptors: a man aged 25-40 years in good health and CMV-seronegative. Each CDR3 is given with its conserved first and last residue. D genes are given only for firm matches. Size is omitted from some rows. Given values are once, few, many or a class for expanded clones.

>few|TRBV6-1|TRBJ1-5|NA
CASAMGRTTSQPQHF
TGTGCCAGCGCGATGGGCCGGACTACGTCCCAGCCCCAGCATTTT
>NA|TRBV28|TRBJ2-6|NA
CASSLRSGIDSGANGLTF
TGTGCCAGCAGTTTAAGGTCAGGGATCGACTCTGGGGCCAACGGCCTGACTTTC
>NA|TRBV6-6|TRBJ2-7|NA
CASSREPSDLEQYF
TGTGCCAGCAGTAGAGAGCCTAGCGACCTGGAGCAGTACTTC
>NA|TRBV28|TRBJ1-4|NA
CASSSTGFTNEKLFF
TGTGCCAGCAGTTCTACAGGCTTCACTAATGAAAAACTGTTTTTT
>few|TRBV21-1|TRBJ2-1|NA
CASSKPLAGNYNEQFF
TGTGCCAGCAGCAAACCCCTAGCGGGGAACTACAATGAGCAGTTCTTC
>once|TRBV5-8|TRBJ2-7|NA
CASSFDITSYEQYF
TGTGCCAGCAGCTTTGACATCACATCCTACGAGCAGTACTTC
>NA|TRBV6-5|TRBJ1-1|TRBD1
CASSYTTGEDTEAFF
TGTGCCAGCAGTTATACGACAGGGGAGGACACTGAAGCTTTCTTT
>NA|TRBV9|TRBJ2-1|TRBD2
CASSVISGSSYNEQFF
TGTGCCAGCAGCGTCATAAGCGGGAGCTCCTACAATGAGCAGTTCTTC
>NA|TRBV7-6|TRBJ2-1|TRBD2
CASSLVGGRAGNEQFF
TGTGCCAGCAGCTTAGTCGGCGGGAGGGCCGGAAATGAGCAGTTCTTC
>NA|TRBV5-8|TRBJ2-3|TRBD2
CASSNGGTDTQYF
TGTGCCAGCAGCAACGGGGGGACAGATACGCAGTATTTT
>NA|TRBV7-9|TRBJ2-7|NA
CASSFDQGSYEQYF
TGTGCCAGCAGCTTTGACCAGGGGTCCTACGAGCAGTACTTC
>NA|TRBV23-1|TRBJ2-7|NA
CASSPTGTTRRSYEQYF
TGCGCCAGCAGTCCCACCGGGACAACAAGACGCTCCTACGAGCAGTACTTC